Below, 12 T cell receptor beta chains from the same sample are listed, as sequenced in a study of T cell responses to AZD1222 COVID-19 vaccine. Only in-frame clones appear in the TCRdb table, and some are missing; sequencing was by immunoSEQ multiplex PCR. Altogether over 100,000 clones are present, 87% being singletons, with the ten largest covering 2% to 3%. Sequencing was performed on peripheral blood, taken 28 days after the second AZD1222 dose. These receptors all come from an adult who received the AZD1222 COVID-19 vaccine.

The CDR3 sequence: CAIANRDRGKRSPGDTQYF. The DNA of the CDR3 is TGTGCCATCGCCAACCGGGACAGGGGAAAGAGGTCACCAGGAGATACGCAGTATTTT. V is TRBV6-4 and J is TRBJ2-3, with 10 bases lining up with TRBD1. The CDR3 has 19 amino acids. CDR1 and CDR2 (germline): MRHNA, SNTAGT. After removal of 10 bases from V and 5 bases from J, the junction contained 24 bases not matched to a gene.

This chain links TRBV27 with TRBJ2-1; D not resolved. The CDR3 extends over 13 amino acids. Trimming took 2 bases from V and 7 from J, leaving 9 bases between them. From germline, CDR1 is MNHEY and CDR2 SMNVEV (reference sequence). CDR3 coding DNA: TGTGCCAGCAGTTTAGTGGCGTGGAATGAGCAGTTCTTC. This gives the protein CASSLVAWNEQFF.

This clone was observed a single time. The chain joins TRBV4-1 to TRBJ1-6; tentatively, D is TRBD1 (5 bases). CDR1 is MGHRA, CDR2 YSYEKL, per germline. The CDR3 is 17 residues long. V shed 0 bases and J shed 9 bases, with 18 bases lying between them. DNA of the CDR3: TGCGCCAGCAGCCAAGATGTCCACGCAGGGATTGGTTCACCCCTCCACTTT. This codes for CASSQDVHAGIGSPLHF.

This chain connects TRBV19 to TRBJ2-1; 11 positions agree with TRBD2. The CDR3 totals 15 residues. With V trimmed by 6 bases and J by 5 bases, 6 bases remained unmatched. Germline V gene sequence: CDR1 LNHDA, CDR2 SQIVND (reference sequence). The CDR3 bases are TGTGCCAGTAGAAGGACTAGCGGGTCCCACAATGAGCAGTTCTTC. Translating it yields CASRRTSGSHNEQFF.

In this sample, this clone turned up a few times. The CDR3 loop reads CASSPRDWYSYEQYF. Written as DNA, the CDR3 is TGTGCCAGCAGCCCTCGGGACTGGTACTCCTACGAGCAGTACTTC. The chain joins TRBV3-1 (or the pseudogene TRBV3-2) to TRBJ2-7; TRBD2 might be the D (6 bases). Trimming left V 4 bases short and J 0 bases short, with 13 bases between. The germline gives CDR1 LGHDT, CDR2 YNNKEL (reference sequence). The CDR3 consists of 15 residues.

The chain couples TRBV30 to TRBJ1-1; unclear D gene. Germline V gene data show CDR1 as GTSNPN and CDR2 as SVGIG (reference sequence). CDR3 length: 13 residues. Trimming left V 5 bases short and J 1 base short, with 11 bases between. In DNA, the CDR3 is TGTGCCTGGGACCCCTTATCGAACACTGAAGCTTTCTTT. Amino acid sequence: CAWDPLSNTEAFF.

The genes are TRBV27 and TRBJ2-1; 9 nucleotides agree with TRBD2. This CDR3 is built from 16 residues. V lost 6 bases and J lost 2; bases outside the gene matches: 8. Germline CDR1 and CDR2: MNHEY and SMNVEV (reference sequence). CDR3 bases: TGTGCCAGCAGCTTCCCCTTAGCGGGGGCCTACAATGAGCAGTTCTTC. It is translated as CASSFPLAGAYNEQFF.

The J gene is TRBJ2-3, the V gene TRBV25-1; 8 nucleotides line up with TRBD2. The ends lost 7 bases at V and 2 bases at J; junction bases unmatched: 8. CDR1 is MGHDK and CDR2 is SYGVNS in the germline V gene. The CDR3 length is 15 residues. CDR3 nucleotide sequence: TGTGCCAGCAAACGGGCCGGGAGGGTCACAGATACGCAGTATTTT. Protein: CASKRAGRVTDTQYF.

This clone showed up just a few times. The chain joins TRBV7-8 to TRBJ1-1, with unresolved D. The V and J ends lost 1 base and 1 base respectively, with 7 bases between them. Germline lookup yields CDR1 SGHVS and CDR2 FQNEAQ. The CDR3 loop spans 14 amino acids. The CDR3 reads CASSLVGGNTEAFF. In nucleotides, the CDR3 is TGTGCCAGCAGCTTAGTGGGCGGGAACACTGAAGCTTTCTTT. Using reference TRBV7-8 and TRBJ1-1 for the parts outside the CDR3, the full variable domain is GAGVSQSPRYKVAKRGQDVALRCDPISGHVSLFWYQQALGQGPEFLTYFQNEAQLDKSGLPSDRFFAERPEGSVSTLKIQRTQQEDSAVYLCASSLVGGNTEAFFGQGTRLTVV.

The chain uses TRBV19 and TRBJ2-5; 8 positions match TRBD1. V gave up 0 bases and J gave up 4 bases; unmatched junction bases: 10. CDR3 length: 17 amino acids. CDR1 and CDR2 (germline): LNHDA, SQIVND (reference sequence). The CDR3, as DNA: TGTGCCAGTAGTATAGACGCTGGGGCAGGGGGCAGAGAGACCCAGTACTTC. Translating it yields CASSIDAGAGGRETQYF.

The rearrangement joins TRBV7-8 to TRBJ1-2; D is uncertain. The V and J ends lost 3 bases and 6 bases respectively, with 11 bases between them. The CDR3 has 13 residues. The germline V gene encodes CDR1 SGHVS and CDR2 FQNEAQ. As DNA, the CDR3 is TGTGCCAGCAGCTTCCGGAGAGGTAATGGCTACACCTTC. This sequence encodes CASSFRRGNGYTF.

This chain connects TRBV28 to TRBJ1-5; D may be TRBD1 (6 bases). The CDR3 spans 15 residues. Germline values: CDR1 MDHEN, CDR2 SYDVKM. V was pared by 6 bases and J by 2 bases, with 14 bases between. In DNA, the CDR3 is TGTGCCAGCAGCCAAGGGGGTTCGGGCAATCAGCCCCAGCATTTT. Protein sequence: CASSQGGSGNQPQHF.